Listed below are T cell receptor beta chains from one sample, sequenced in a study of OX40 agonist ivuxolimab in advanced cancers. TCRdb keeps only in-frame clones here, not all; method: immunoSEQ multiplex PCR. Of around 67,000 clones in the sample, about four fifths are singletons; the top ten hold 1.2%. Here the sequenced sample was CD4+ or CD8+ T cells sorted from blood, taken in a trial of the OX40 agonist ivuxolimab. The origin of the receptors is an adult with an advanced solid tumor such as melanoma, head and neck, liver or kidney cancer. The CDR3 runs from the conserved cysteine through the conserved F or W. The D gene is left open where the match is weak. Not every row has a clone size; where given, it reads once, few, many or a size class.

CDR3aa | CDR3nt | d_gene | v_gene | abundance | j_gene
CSVTGQKSSYEQYF | TGCAGCGTTACAGGTCAGAAAAGCTCCTACGAGCAGTACTTC | NA | TRBV29-1 | NA | TRBJ2-7
CASSPQAGSGGPRSYNEQFF | TGCGCCAGCAGCCCCCAGGCGGGTAGCGGGGGCCCTCGGTCGTACAATGAGCAGTTCTTC | TRBD2 | TRBV5-1 | NA | TRBJ2-1
CASSLFVVRHKETQYF | TGTGCCAGCAGCTTATTCGTCGTTCGCCATAAAGAGACCCAGTACTTC | NA | TRBV7-9 | NA | TRBJ2-5
CASSLGGTSPETQYF | TGCGCCAGCAGCTTGGGAGGGACTAGCCCAGAGACCCAGTACTTC | TRBD2 | TRBV5-1 | NA | TRBJ2-5
CASSWIGRGAISETQYF | TGTGCCAGCAGCTGGATAGGGCGGGGGGCAATTTCAGAGACCCAGTACTTC | TRBD2 | TRBV7-2 | NA | TRBJ2-5
CASSYPIGVAQPQHF | TGTGCCAGCAGCTATCCTATAGGGGTTGCTCAGCCCCAGCATTTT | NA | TRBV6-5 | NA | TRBJ1-5
CASSSTANTEAFF | TGTGCCAGCAGTTCGACGGCGAACACTGAAGCTTTCTTT | NA | TRBV6-1 | once | TRBJ1-1
CASSRAGPPGNTIYF | TGTGCCAGCAGCCGGGCAGGGCCACCCGGAAACACCATATATTTT | NA | TRBV5-4 | NA | TRBJ1-3
CASIPAGTSGNTIYF | TGTGCCAGTATTCCCGCAGGGACCTCTGGAAACACCATATATTTT | NA | TRBV19 | NA | TRBJ1-3
CASSQGAGMNTEAFF | TGCGCCAGCAGCCAAGGAGCAGGCATGAACACTGAAGCTTTCTTT | NA | TRBV4-3 | NA | TRBJ1-1
CASSLGLASSYNEQFF | TGTGCCAGCAGCTTGGGGCTAGCGAGCTCCTACAATGAGCAGTTCTTC | NA | TRBV7-9 | once | TRBJ2-1
CASGGQGEKMGAFF | TGTGCCAGTGGGGGACAGGGGGAGAAGATGGGTGCTTTCTTT | TRBD1 | TRBV2 | NA | TRBJ1-1
CASSQDLKTAEQFF | TGTGCCAGCAGCCAAGATTTAAAGACAGCCGAGCAGTTCTTC | NA | TRBV14 | NA | TRBJ2-1
CASSLEVGGLGGNTIYF | TGCGCCAGCAGCTTGGAAGTGGGGGGCCTGGGAGGAAACACCATATATTTT | NA | TRBV5-1 | NA | TRBJ1-3
CAISGSGGGGTDTQYF | TGTGCCATCAGTGGATCAGGGGGGGGAGGCACAGATACGCAGTATTTT | NA | TRBV10-3 | NA | TRBJ2-3
CAISEEPGVTGNTIYF | TGTGCCATCAGTGAGGAACCAGGGGTGACTGGAAACACCATATATTTT | NA | TRBV10-3 | NA | TRBJ1-3
CASSLQYEQYF | TGTGCCAGCAGCCTGCAGTACGAGCAGTACTTC | NA | TRBV2 | NA | TRBJ2-7
CASSLGLYGYTF | TGTGCCAGCAGCCTAGGACTCTATGGCTACACCTTC | NA | TRBV6-5 | NA | TRBJ1-2